A selection of T cell receptor beta chains follows, all from one sample in a study of CD8+ T cells in alopecia areata. Using immunoSEQ multiplex PCR, the repertoire was profiled, and TCRdb retains in-frame clones only, with some absent. This sample has fewer than 200,000 clones, with 50% to 70% found just once. The sample in question was CD4+ T cells sorted from blood, obtained at week 0. The receptors here all came from a human donor with alopecia areata. The CDR3 runs from the conserved cysteine through the conserved F or W. A D gene is named only where the DNA matches it firmly. Some rows have no size entry. The others give once, few or many, or a class for an expanded clone.

v_call,clone_size,j_call,d_call,cdr3_aa,cdr3_nt
TRBV19,few,TRBJ2-2,NA,CASTQKTGSPGELFF,TGTGCCAGTACTCAGAAAACAGGGTCTCCCGGGGAGCTGTTTTTT
TRBV29-1,few,TRBJ2-3,TRBD2,CSSPGLAGTDTQYF,TGCAGCTCCCCGGGACTAGCGGGCACAGATACGCAGTATTTT
TRBV29-1,NA,TRBJ2-5,TRBD1,CSVAGTAGETQYF,TGCAGCGTGGCCGGGACAGCTGGAGAGACCCAGTACTTC
TRBV18,NA,TRBJ2-7,TRBD2,CASSQLKSGDSEQYF,TGTGCCAGCTCACAACTTAAAAGCGGGGACTCCGAGCAGTACTTC
TRBV25-1,few,TRBJ2-1,NA,CASSEYWYNEQFF,TGTGCCAGCAGTGAATACTGGTACAATGAGCAGTTCTTC
TRBV2,NA,TRBJ1-2,TRBD1,CASSHRGGDGYTF,TGTGCCAGCAGCCACAGGGGGGGAGATGGCTACACCTTC
TRBV7-2,NA,TRBJ1-2,NA,CASSFPTRGTGGYTF,TGTGCCAGCAGCTTCCCTACGAGGGGTACGGGAGGCTACACCTTC
TRBV25-1,few,TRBJ1-2,NA,CASSVGGGYGYTF,TGTGCCAGCAGTGTTGGGGGAGGCTATGGCTACACCTTC
TRBV29-1,NA,TRBJ2-6,TRBD1,CSVAGTGTSGANVLTF,TGCAGCGTAGCCGGGACAGGTACCTCTGGGGCCAACGTCCTGACTTTC
TRBV25-1,NA,TRBJ2-7,TRBD1,CASSEWVQGAFDEQYF,TGTGCCAGCAGTGAATGGGTACAGGGGGCTTTCGACGAGCAGTACTTC
TRBV5-1,NA,TRBJ1-1,NA,CASSLGKGNTEAFF,TGCGCCAGCAGCTTGGGAAAGGGGAACACTGAAGCTTTCTTT
TRBV6-1,NA,TRBJ1-2,NA,CASSELSTGPYGYTF,TGTGCCAGCAGTGAATTGTCGACGGGGCCCTATGGCTACACCTTC
TRBV23-1,NA,TRBJ2-2,TRBD1,CASEGQGGPKTGELFF,TGCGCCAGCGAAGGACAGGGCGGGCCGAAGACCGGGGAGCTGTTTTTT
TRBV11-2,NA,TRBJ2-5,NA,CASRHDSETQYF,TGTGCCAGCAGACATGATTCGGAGACCCAGTACTTC
TRBV5-6,NA,TRBJ1-2,TRBD1,CASSLGQGLGYTF,TGTGCCAGCAGCTTGGGACAGGGGCTCGGCTACACCTTC
TRBV23-1,few,TRBJ2-3,TRBD1,CASSHPRDRGPLTQYF,TGCGCCAGCAGTCACCCTCGGGACAGGGGCCCCTTGACGCAGTATTTT
TRBV15,few,TRBJ1-2,NA,CATSRAPGESYGYTF,TGTGCCACCAGCAGAGCCCCAGGGGAATCCTATGGCTACACCTTC
TRBV29-1,few,TRBJ1-6,NA,CSARRDMDNSPLHF,TGCAGCGCCCGGCGGGACATGGATAATTCACCCCTCCACTTT
TRBV30,NA,TRBJ1-2,NA,CAWSVNQGWNGYTF,TGTGCCTGGAGTGTAAATCAGGGGTGGAATGGCTACACCTTC
TRBV4-2,NA,TRBJ2-7,TRBD2,CASSQGLAGNSYEQYF,TGTGCCAGCAGCCAAGGTCTAGCGGGGAATTCCTACGAGCAGTACTTC
TRBV7-3,few,TRBJ2-2,NA,CASSLTAGVVGELFF,TGTGCCAGCAGCTTAACGGCCGGGGTAGTCGGGGAGCTGTTTTTT
TRBV14,NA,TRBJ1-4,NA,CASHFGRRAFF,TGTGCCAGCCATTTTGGACGGCGGGCATTTTTT
TRBV6-5,NA,TRBJ2-1,NA,CASRALAERGQQFF,TGTGCCAGCAGGGCCCTGGCGGAGAGAGGGCAGCAGTTCTTC
TRBV5-1,NA,TRBJ2-6,NA,CASSSGLLDGANVLTF,TGCGCCAGCAGCTCGGGACTGTTGGATGGGGCCAACGTCCTGACTTTC
TRBV7-9,few,TRBJ1-6,NA,CASSPGTSPLHF,TGTGCCAGCAGCCCAGGAACTTCACCCCTCCACTTT
TRBV14,NA,TRBJ2-5,NA,CASKTGSQETQYF,TGTGCCAGCAAAACAGGGTCCCAAGAGACCCAGTACTTC
TRBV29-1,NA,TRBJ2-7,NA,CSVEVAETYEQYF,TGCAGCGTTGAGGTCGCAGAAACCTACGAGCAGTACTTC
TRBV30,once,TRBJ1-2,NA,CALRQAANYGYTF,TGTGCCTTGCGACAGGCCGCTAACTATGGCTACACCTTC
TRBV27,NA,TRBJ1-6,NA,CASSWGPDSPLHF,TGTGCCAGCAGTTGGGGGCCCGATTCACCCCTCCACTTT
TRBV19,NA,TRBJ1-1,NA,CASSWLAGTEAFF,TGTGCCAGTAGTTGGTTGGCGGGCACTGAAGCTTTCTTT
TRBV6-5,NA,TRBJ2-2,NA,CASSYDRPNTGELFF,TGTGCCAGCAGTTACGACAGGCCGAACACCGGGGAGCTGTTTTTT
TRBV30,NA,TRBJ1-2,NA,CAWSVPGLWGYTF,TGTGCCTGGAGTGTACCGGGTCTTTGGGGCTACACCTTC
TRBV6-5,NA,TRBJ2-2,NA,CASSYYANTGELFF,TGTGCCAGCAGTTACTACGCGAACACCGGGGAGCTGTTTTTT
TRBV10-3,NA,TRBJ1-1,TRBD1,CAHSGTASMNTEAFF,TGTGCCCACAGTGGGACAGCGAGTATGAACACTGAAGCTTTCTTT
TRBV7-8,NA,TRBJ1-5,NA,CASSLGVEQPQHF,TGTGCCAGCAGCTTAGGTGTGGAGCAGCCCCAGCATTTT
TRBV5-1,few,TRBJ2-3,TRBD1,CASSSVGGGQGSMYTQYF,TGCGCCAGCAGCTCGGTCGGTGGGGGACAGGGAAGTATGTATACGCAGTATTTT
TRBV4-1,NA,TRBJ2-5,NA,CASSQDTETQYF,TGCGCCAGCAGCCAAGATACGGAGACCCAGTACTTC
TRBV29-1,few,TRBJ2-5,NA,CSVSEAVFETQYF,TGCAGCGTTTCGGAAGCGGTATTTGAGACCCAGTACTTC
TRBV30,NA,TRBJ2-7,TRBD1,CAWNRGGYGPMSYEQYF,TGTGCCTGGAACCGAGGGGGCTACGGGCCCATGTCCTACGAGCAGTACTTC
TRBV29-1,once,TRBJ2-1,NA,CSVHTGSSYNEQFF,TGCAGCGTACACACAGGGAGCTCCTACAATGAGCAGTTCTTC
TRBV6-1,few,TRBJ1-1,NA,CASSAGQNRAFF,TGTGCCAGCAGTGCGGGTCAAAATCGGGCTTTCTTT
TRBV4-1,NA,TRBJ2-3,TRBD1,CASSRRGTGQTDTQYF,TGCGCCAGCAGCCGCCGCGGGACAGGGCAGACAGATACGCAGTATTTT
TRBV19,once,TRBJ1-5,TRBD1,CASSAPPTGLGTQPQHF,TGTGCCAGTAGTGCCCCTCCGACAGGGTTAGGGACTCAGCCCCAGCATTTT
TRBV7-9,few,TRBJ1-6,TRBD1,CASSQETGRISPLHF,TGTGCCAGCAGCCAGGAGACAGGGAGAATCTCACCCCTCCACTTT